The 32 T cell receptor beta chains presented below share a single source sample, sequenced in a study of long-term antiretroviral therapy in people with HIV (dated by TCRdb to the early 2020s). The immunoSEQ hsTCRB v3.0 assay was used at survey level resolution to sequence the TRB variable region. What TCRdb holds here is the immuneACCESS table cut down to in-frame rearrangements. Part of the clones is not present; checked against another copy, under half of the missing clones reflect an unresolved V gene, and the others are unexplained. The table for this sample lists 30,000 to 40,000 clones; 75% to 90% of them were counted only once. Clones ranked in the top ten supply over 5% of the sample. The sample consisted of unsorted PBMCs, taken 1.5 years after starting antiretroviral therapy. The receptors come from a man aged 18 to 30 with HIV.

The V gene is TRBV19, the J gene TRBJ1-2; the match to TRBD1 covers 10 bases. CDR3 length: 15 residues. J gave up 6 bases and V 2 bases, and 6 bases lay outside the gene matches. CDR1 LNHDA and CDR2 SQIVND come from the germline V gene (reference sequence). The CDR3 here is CASSIRQGAGDGYTF. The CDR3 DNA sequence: TGTGCCAGTAGTATAAGACAGGGGGCGGGCGATGGCTACACCTTC. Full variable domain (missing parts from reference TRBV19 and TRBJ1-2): DGGITQSPKYLFRKEGQNVTLSCEQNLNHDAMYWYRQDPGQGLRLIYYSQIVNDFQKGDIAEGYSVSREKKESFPLTVTSAQKNPTAFYLCASSIRQGAGDGYTFGSGTRLTVV.

CDR3: CASSPGGRTNTGELFF. The CDR3 bases are TGTGCCAGCAGCCCAGGGGGGAGGACCAACACCGGGGAGCTGTTTTTT. V usage is TRBV7-9 and J usage is TRBJ2-2; possibly TRBD1 for D (7 bases). This CDR3 is built from 16 residues. The germline V gene encodes CDR1 SEHNR and CDR2 FQNEAQ (reference sequence). V was pared by 5 bases and J by 2 bases, with 15 bases between.

The CDR3 region is CASSLSMGFSYEQYF. The CDR3 nucleotides are TGTGCCAGCAGTTTATCGATGGGGTTTAGCTACGAGCAGTACTTC. The rearrangement uses TRBV27 and TRBJ2-7; D is undetermined. V lost 0 bases, J lost 3 bases, and 12 bases lay in between. Germline loops: CDR1 MNHEY, CDR2 SMNVEV (reference sequence). The CDR3 is 15 amino acids.

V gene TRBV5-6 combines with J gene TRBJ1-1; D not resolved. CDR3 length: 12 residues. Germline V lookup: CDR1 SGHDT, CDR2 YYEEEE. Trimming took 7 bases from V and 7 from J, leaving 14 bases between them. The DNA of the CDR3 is TGTGCCAGCTCCCTGGGGAGTCTTGAAGCTTTCTTT. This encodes CASSLGSLEAFF.

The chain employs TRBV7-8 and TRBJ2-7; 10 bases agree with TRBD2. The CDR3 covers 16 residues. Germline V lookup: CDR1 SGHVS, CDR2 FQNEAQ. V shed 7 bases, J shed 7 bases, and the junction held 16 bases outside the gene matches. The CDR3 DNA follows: TGTGCCAGCAACAACCGCGCTAGCGGGAGCCCGGGGGAGCAGTACTTC. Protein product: CASNNRASGSPGEQYF.

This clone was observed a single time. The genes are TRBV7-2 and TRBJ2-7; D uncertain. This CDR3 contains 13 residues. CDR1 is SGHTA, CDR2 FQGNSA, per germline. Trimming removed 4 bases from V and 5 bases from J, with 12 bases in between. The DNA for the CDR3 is TGTGCCAGCAGCTCCCAGTGGGGAAACGAGCAGTACTTC. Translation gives CASSSQWGNEQYF. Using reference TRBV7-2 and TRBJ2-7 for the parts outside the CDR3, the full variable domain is GAGVSQSPSNKVTEKGKDVELRCDPISGHTALYWYRQSLGQGLEFLIYFQGNSAPDKSGLPSDRFSAERTGGSVSTLTIQRTQQEDSAVYLCASSSQWGNEQYFGPGTRLTVT.

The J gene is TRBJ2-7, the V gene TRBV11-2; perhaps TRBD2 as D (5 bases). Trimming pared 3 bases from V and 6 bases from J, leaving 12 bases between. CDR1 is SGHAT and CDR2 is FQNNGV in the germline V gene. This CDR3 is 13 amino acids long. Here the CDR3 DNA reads TGTGCCAGCAGCTTGGACGGAGGACGCGAGCAGTACTTC. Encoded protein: CASSLDGGREQYF.

The CDR3 region is CASISGSNYEQYF. The CDR3 nucleotides are TGTGCCAGCATAAGCGGGAGTAACTACGAGCAGTACTTC. J is TRBJ2-7 and V is TRBV28, with TRBD2 matching 8 bases. V dropped 7 bases and J dropped 3; count of bases not matched to a gene: 5. The CDR3 has 13 residues. Germline CDR1 reads MDHEN; CDR2 reads SYDVKM.

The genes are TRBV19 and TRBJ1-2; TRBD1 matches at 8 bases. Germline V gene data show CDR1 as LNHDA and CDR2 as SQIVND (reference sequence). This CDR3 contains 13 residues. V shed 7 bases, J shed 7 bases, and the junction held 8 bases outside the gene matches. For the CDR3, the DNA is TGTGCCAGTAACCCCAGGGGGCGCGTTGGCTACACCTTC. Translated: CASNPRGRVGYTF. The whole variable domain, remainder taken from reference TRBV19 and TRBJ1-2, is DGGITQSPKYLFRKEGQNVTLSCEQNLNHDAMYWYRQDPGQGLRLIYYSQIVNDFQKGDIAEGYSVSREKKESFPLTVTSAQKNPTAFYLCASNPRGRVGYTFGSGTRLTVV.

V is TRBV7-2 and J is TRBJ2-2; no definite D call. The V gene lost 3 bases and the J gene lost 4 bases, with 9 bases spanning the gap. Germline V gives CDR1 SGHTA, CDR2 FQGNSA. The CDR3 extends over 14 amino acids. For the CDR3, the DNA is TGTGCCAGCAGCTTCTATCTCTTCACCGGGGAGCTGTTTTTT. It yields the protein CASSFYLFTGELFF.

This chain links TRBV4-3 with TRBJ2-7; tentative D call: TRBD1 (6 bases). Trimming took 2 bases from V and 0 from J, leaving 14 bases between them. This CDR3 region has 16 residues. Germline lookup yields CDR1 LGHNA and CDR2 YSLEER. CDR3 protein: CASSQSRQASSYEQYF. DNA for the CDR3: TGCGCCAGCAGCCAATCTAGACAGGCGAGCTCCTACGAGCAGTACTTC.

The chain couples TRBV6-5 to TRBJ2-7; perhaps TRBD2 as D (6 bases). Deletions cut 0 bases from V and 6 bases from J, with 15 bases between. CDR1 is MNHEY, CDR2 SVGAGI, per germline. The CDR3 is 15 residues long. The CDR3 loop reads CASSYSAGPTAEQYF. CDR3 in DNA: TGTGCCAGCAGTTACTCCGCGGGACCGACCGCCGAGCAGTACTTC.

CDR3 nucleotides: TGTGCCAGCAGCTTAGGGGTAACCACAGATACGCAGTATTTT. Translating gives CASSLGVTTDTQYF. The chain is built from TRBV7-8 and TRBJ2-3; D ambiguous. Germline CDR1 is SGHVS and CDR2 is FQNEAQ. The V end was cut by 1 base, the J end by 2 bases, with 7 bases between. The length of the CDR3 is 14 residues.

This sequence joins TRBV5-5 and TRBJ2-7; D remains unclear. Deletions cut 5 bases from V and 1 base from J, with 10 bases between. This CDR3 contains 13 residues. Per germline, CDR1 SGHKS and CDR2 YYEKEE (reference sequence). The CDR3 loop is CASSHTESYEQYF. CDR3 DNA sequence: TGTGCCAGCAGTCACACAGAGTCCTACGAGCAGTACTTC. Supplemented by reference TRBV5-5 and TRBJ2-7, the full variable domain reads DAGVTQSPTHLIKTRGQQVTLRCSPISGHKSVSWYQQVLGQGPQFIFQYYEKEERGRGNFPDRFSARQFPNYSSELNVNALLLGDSALYLCASSHTESYEQYFGPGTRLTVT.

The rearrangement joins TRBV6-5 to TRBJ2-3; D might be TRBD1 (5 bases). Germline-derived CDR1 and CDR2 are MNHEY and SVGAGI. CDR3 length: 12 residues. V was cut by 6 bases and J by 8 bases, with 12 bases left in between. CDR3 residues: CASRIQGGTQYF. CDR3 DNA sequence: TGTGCCAGCAGGATTCAGGGCGGTACGCAGTATTTT.

The CDR3 spells CSVLRDRGLVPFF. As DNA, the CDR3 is TGCAGCGTCCTTCGGGACAGGGGGCTAGTGCCGTTCTTC. This chain links TRBV29-1 with TRBJ2-1; 12 bases are a match to TRBD1. CDR3 size: 13 residues. Germline CDR1 SQVTM, CDR2 ANQGSEA. Germline trimming cut 6 bases from V and 15 bases from J; bases unmatched to any gene: 12.

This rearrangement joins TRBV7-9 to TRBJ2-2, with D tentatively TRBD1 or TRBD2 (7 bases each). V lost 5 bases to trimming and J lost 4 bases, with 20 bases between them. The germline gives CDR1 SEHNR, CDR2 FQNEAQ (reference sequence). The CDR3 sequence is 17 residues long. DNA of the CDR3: TGTGCCAGCAGCCGAGGGGAACAGGGGACTATCACCGGGGAGCTGTTTTTT. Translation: CASSRGEQGTITGELFF. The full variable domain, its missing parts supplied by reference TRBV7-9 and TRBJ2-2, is DTGVSQNPRHKITKRGQNVTFRCDPISEHNRLYWYRQTLGQGPEFLTYFQNEAQLEKSRLLSDRFSAERPKGSFSTLEIQRTEQGDSAMYLCASSRGEQGTITGELFFGEGSRLTVL.

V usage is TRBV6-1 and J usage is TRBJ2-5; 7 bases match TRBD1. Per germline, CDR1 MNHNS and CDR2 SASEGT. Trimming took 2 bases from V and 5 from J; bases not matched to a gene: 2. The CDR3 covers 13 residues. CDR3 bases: TGTGCCAGCAGTGAACACAGGGGTGAGACCCAGTACTTC. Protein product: CASSEHRGETQYF.

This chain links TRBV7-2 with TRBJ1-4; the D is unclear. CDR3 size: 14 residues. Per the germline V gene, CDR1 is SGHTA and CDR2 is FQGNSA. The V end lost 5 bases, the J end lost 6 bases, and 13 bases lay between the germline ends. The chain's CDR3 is CASSRSWRDEKLFF. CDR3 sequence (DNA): TGTGCCAGCAGCCGCTCTTGGAGGGATGAAAAACTGTTTTTT. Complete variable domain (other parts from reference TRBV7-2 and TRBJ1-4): GAGVSQSPSNKVTEKGKDVELRCDPISGHTALYWYRQSLGQGLEFLIYFQGNSAPDKSGLPSDRFSAERTGGSVSTLTIQRTQQEDSAVYLCASSRSWRDEKLFFGSGTQLSVL.

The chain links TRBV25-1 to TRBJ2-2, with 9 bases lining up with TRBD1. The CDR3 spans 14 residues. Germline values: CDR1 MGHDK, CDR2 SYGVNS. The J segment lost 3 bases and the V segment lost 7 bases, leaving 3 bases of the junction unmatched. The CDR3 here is CASKGQGYTGELFF. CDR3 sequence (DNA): TGTGCCAGCAAGGGACAGGGCTACACCGGGGAGCTGTTTTTT.

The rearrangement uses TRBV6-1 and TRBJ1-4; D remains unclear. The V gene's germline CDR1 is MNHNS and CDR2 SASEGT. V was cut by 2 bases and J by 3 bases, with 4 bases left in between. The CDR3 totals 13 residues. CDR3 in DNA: TGTGCCAGCAGTGAAATGCCTAATGAAAAACTGTTTTTT. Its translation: CASSEMPNEKLFF.

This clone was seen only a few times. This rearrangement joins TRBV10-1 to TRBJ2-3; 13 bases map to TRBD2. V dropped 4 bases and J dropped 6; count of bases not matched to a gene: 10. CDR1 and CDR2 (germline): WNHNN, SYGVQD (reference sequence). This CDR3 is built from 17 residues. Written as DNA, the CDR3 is TGCGCCAGCAGTGTCAAGGGACTAGCGGGAAACTGCGATACGCAGTATTTT. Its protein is CASSVKGLAGNCDTQYF.

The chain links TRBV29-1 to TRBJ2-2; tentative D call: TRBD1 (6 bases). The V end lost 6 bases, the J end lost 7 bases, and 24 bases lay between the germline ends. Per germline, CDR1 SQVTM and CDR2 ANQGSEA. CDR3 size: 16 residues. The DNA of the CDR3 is TGCAGCGTCGACGACCCCGGGGCAGGGGTGATCGGGGAGCTGTTTTTT. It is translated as CSVDDPGAGVIGELFF.

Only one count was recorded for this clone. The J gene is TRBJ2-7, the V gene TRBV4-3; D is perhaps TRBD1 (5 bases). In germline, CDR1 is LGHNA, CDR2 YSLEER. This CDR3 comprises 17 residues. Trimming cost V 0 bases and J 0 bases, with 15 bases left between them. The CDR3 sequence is CASSQDRSQVFSYEQYF. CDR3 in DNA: TGCGCCAGCAGCCAAGATCGCTCACAGGTTTTCTCCTACGAGCAGTACTTC.

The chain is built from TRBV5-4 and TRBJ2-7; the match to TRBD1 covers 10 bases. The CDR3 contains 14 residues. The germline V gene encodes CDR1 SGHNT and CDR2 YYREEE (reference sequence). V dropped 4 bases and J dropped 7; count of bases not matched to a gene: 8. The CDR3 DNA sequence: TGTGCCAGCAGCGTTGACAGGGGGCCGAGTGAGCAGTACTTC. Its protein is CASSVDRGPSEQYF.

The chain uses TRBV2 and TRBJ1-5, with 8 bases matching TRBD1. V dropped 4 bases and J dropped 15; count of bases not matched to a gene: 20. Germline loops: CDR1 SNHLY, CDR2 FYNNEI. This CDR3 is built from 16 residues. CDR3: CASSVTYQGAGGNWHF. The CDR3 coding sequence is TGTGCCAGCAGTGTCACTTACCAGGGGGCGGGTGGTAATTGGCATTTT.

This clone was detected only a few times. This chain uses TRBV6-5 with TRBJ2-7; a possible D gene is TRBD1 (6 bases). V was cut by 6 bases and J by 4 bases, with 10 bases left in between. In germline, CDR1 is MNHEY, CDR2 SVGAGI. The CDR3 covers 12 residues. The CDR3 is CASRQGLYEQYF. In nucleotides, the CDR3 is TGTGCCAGCAGACAGGGCTTGTACGAGCAGTACTTC.

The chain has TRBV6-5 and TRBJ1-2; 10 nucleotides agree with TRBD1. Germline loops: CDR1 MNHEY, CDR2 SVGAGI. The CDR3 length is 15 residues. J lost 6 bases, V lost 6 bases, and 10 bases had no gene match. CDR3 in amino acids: CASRRTGGGPHGYTF. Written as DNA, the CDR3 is TGTGCCAGCAGAAGGACAGGGGGAGGCCCCCATGGCTACACCTTC.

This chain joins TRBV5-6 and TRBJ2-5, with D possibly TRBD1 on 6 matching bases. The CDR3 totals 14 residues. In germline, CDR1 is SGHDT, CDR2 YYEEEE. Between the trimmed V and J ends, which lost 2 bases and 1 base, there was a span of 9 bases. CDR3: CASSFGQFQETQYF. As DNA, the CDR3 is TGTGCCAGCAGCTTTGGACAGTTCCAAGAGACCCAGTACTTC.

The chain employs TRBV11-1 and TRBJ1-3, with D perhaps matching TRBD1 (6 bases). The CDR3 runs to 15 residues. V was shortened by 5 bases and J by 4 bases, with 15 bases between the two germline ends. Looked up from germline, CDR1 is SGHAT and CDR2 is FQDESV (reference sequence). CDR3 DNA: TGTGCCAGCAGCCCGTACACAGGGAGCGGAAACACCATATATTTT. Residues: CASSPYTGSGNTIYF.

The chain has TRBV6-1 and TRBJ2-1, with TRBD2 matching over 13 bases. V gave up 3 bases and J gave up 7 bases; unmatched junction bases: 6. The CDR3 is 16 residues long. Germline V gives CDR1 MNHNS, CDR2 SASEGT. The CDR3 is CASSDGTSGRGNEQFF. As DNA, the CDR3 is TGTGCCAGCAGTGACGGAACTAGCGGGAGGGGGAATGAGCAGTTCTTC.

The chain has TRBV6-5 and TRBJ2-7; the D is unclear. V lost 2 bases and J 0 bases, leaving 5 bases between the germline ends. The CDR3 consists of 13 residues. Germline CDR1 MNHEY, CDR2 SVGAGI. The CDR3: CASSYGFSYEQYF. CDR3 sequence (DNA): TGTGCCAGCAGTTACGGGTTCTCCTACGAGCAGTACTTC.